A single sample gave rise to the 26 T cell receptor beta chains below, sequenced in a study of tumor and adjacent non-tumor tissue in lung cancer (dated by TCRdb to the late 2010s). RNA was isolated from bulk unsorted tissue, and RNA quality was assessed with a NanoDrop ND-1000 and an Agilent 2100. For the normal lung samples, distant non-tumor tissue was collected more than 3 cm away from the tumor edge. The receptor library was made with multiplex PCR. Sequenced using an Illumina HiSeq 2500. TCRbeta libraries were constructed through three rounds of nested PCR with primers (Table S4) according to protocols adapted from ARM-PCR. TCRdb ran its own pipeline on the public reads, namely fastp trimming at Q25 and MiXCR clone calling, and kept in-frame beta chains. One record per CDR3 amino acid sequence lists the most common genes and DNA. A total of around 100,000 distinct CDR3 sequences appear in this sample, roughly two thirds of them only once. The ten largest account for approximately 18% of the sample.

The sequenced sample was distant non-tumor lung tissue. These receptor sequences come from a man aged 25 to 40 with non-small cell lung cancer.

Many counts were recorded for this clonotype. The gene calls are TRBV4-2 and TRBJ2-7; 10 bases align to TRBD2. With V trimmed by 4 bases and J by 0 bases, 9 bases remained unmatched. Germline V gene lookup returns CDR1 LGHNA and CDR2 YNFKEQ. The CDR3 has 17 residues. The CDR3 nucleotides read TGTGCCAGCAGCCTTTTGACTAGCGGGTACCGCTCCTACGAGCAGTACTTC. It encodes CASSLLTSGYRSYEQYF.

In this sample, this clonotype turned up once. A much larger clone lies one base from this, so it may be a read error. The chain is built from TRBV4-1 and TRBJ2-7; a possible D gene is TRBD1 (6 bases). This CDR3 has 12 residues. Germline-derived CDR1 and CDR2 are MGHRA and YSYEKL. V gave up 3 bases and J gave up 5 bases, with 8 bases separating them. The CDR3 DNA sequence: TGCGCCAGCAGCCATGGACAGAACGAGCAGTACTTC. Its translation is CASSHGQNEQYF.

The genes are TRBV19 and TRBJ2-2; 13 bases line up with TRBD2. The CDR3 is 17 residues long. Germline lookup yields CDR1 LNHDA and CDR2 SQIVND (reference sequence). With 4 bases clipped from V and 5 bases from J, the junction kept 7 bases outside the gene matches. The CDR3, as DNA: TGTGCCAGTAGTACCGGACTAGCGGGAGAGGGGACCGGGGAGCTGTTTTTT. It is translated as CASSTGLAGEGTGELFF.

The rearrangement joins TRBV20-1 to TRBJ2-2, with 10 bases fitting TRBD1. There are 15 residues in the CDR3. Germline V gene data show CDR1 as DFQATT and CDR2 as SNEGSKA (reference sequence). Losses at the gene ends were 3 bases for V and 12 bases for J; bases not matched to a gene: 13. The CDR3 is CSASHSTGGPEKLFF. The CDR3 DNA sequence: TGCAGTGCTAGCCACTCGACAGGGGGCCCCGAGAAGCTGTTTTTT.

Comments on this clonotype: Because it lacks the conserved phenylalanine or tryptophan at the end, this CDR3 is likely a read error. The chain uses TRBV27 and TRBJ2-7; D perhaps matches TRBD1 (5 bases). CDR3 length: 13 residues. Per the germline V gene, CDR1 is MNHEY and CDR2 is SMNVEV (reference sequence). V shed 3 bases and J shed 0 bases, with 6 bases lying between them. For the CDR3, the DNA is TGTGCCAGCAGTTTTAGGGGCTCCTACGAGCAGTACCTC. Translated, it gives CASSFRGSYEQYL.

Comments on this clonotype: This may stem from a read error, because a much larger clone lies one nucleotide away. The genes are TRBV2 and TRBJ2-2, with TRBD2 matching 10 bases. The V and J ends lost 6 bases and 2 bases, in that order; junction bases with no gene match: 9. The CDR3 runs 17 residues. Germline V gene lookup returns CDR1 SNHLY and CDR2 FYNNEI. Here the CDR3 DNA reads TGTGCCAGCAGCCAGGGACTAGCGACATTCAACACCGGGGAGCTGTTTTTT. This codes for CASSQGLATFNTGELFF.

This clonotype was found a few times. This may be a read error: a much more frequent sequence differs by one nucleotide. The CDR3 region has the DNA TGTGCCAGCTGTTACTCCCTGGGAGAGACCCAGTACTTC. It is translated as CASCYSLGETQYF. The J gene is TRBJ2-5, the V gene TRBV6-2 or TRBV6-3; unclear D gene. CDR3 length: 13 amino acids. Germline V lookup: CDR1 MNHEY, CDR2 SVGEGT.

The V gene is TRBV20-1, the J gene TRBJ1-3; D call uncertain. CDR1 is DFQATT and CDR2 is SNEGSKA in the germline V gene (reference sequence). The CDR3 contains 13 residues. CDR3 nucleotide sequence: TGCAGCTCTAAGCAACAGTCTGGAAATGCCATATATTTT. This gives the protein CSSKQQSGNAIYF.

The V call is TRBV20-1, the J call TRBJ2-3, with D uncertain. Trimming took off 3 bases at V and 3 bases at J, with 13 bases between the two ends. Germline-derived CDR1 and CDR2 are DFQATT and SNEGSKA (reference sequence). The CDR3 runs 14 residues. CDR3 loop: CSARGWVPTDTQYF. As DNA, the CDR3 is TGCAGTGCTAGGGGGTGGGTGCCTACAGATACGCAGTATTTT.

This chain joins TRBV6-2 or TRBV6-3 and TRBJ2-2, with D possibly called TRBD1 or TRBD2 (5 bases each). The germline V and J ends were trimmed by 5 bases and 6 bases, with 10 bases remaining between them. CDR3 length: 13 residues. The germline V gene encodes CDR1 MNHEY and CDR2 SVGEGT. CDR3 coding DNA: TGTGCCAGCAGTATAGGGGACGCCGGGGAGCTGTTTTTT. It codes for CASSIGDAGELFF.

This clonotype occurred a few times. This chain connects TRBV7-3 to TRBJ2-2; D uncertain. This CDR3 contains 13 residues. The germline V gene encodes CDR1 SGHTA and CDR2 FQGTGA. Trimming removed 5 bases from V and 0 bases from J, with 4 bases in between. CDR3 region: CASSASNTGELFF. DNA of the CDR3: TGTGCCAGCAGCGCATCGAACACCGGGGAGCTGTTTTTT.

This clonotype was seen more than once but under ten times. The junction departs from the called germline gene at one end, perhaps through a read error. The gene calls are TRBV20-1 and TRBJ2-7; 9 bases fit TRBD1. Germline loops: CDR1 DFQATT, CDR2 SNEGSKA (reference sequence). This CDR3 contains 13 residues. Written as DNA, the CDR3 is TGCAGTGCTCGGGAACAGGGGGCTCTCGAGCAGCACTTC. It encodes CSAREQGALEQHF.

Points on this clonotype: Its ends do not fully match the called genes, so a read error is possible. This chain's CDR3 is CACSEVGIAGGEEQFF. In DNA form, the CDR3 reads TGTGCCTGCAGTGAAGTGGGGATAGCGGGGGGGGAGGAGCAGTTCTTC. J is TRBJ2-1 and V is TRBV6-1; 11 bases are shared with TRBD2. Germline V gives CDR1 MNHNS, CDR2 SASEGT. The CDR3 runs to 16 residues.

The V call is TRBV18, the J call TRBJ1-1, with D unresolved. Trimming cost V 6 bases and J 7 bases, with 12 bases left between them. The V gene's germline CDR1 is KGHSH and CDR2 LQKENI. The CDR3 has 12 residues. CDR3 sequence reads: CASSRYGDEAFF. For the CDR3, the DNA is TGTGCCAGCTCTAGGTACGGGGATGAAGCTTTCTTT.

In its sample, this clonotype was seen many times. The chain joins TRBV4-1 to TRBJ2-3, with D hard to call. The V end was cut by 4 bases, the J end by 1 base, with 15 bases between. Germline V gives CDR1 MGHRA, CDR2 YSYEKL. The CDR3 has 16 amino acids. The CDR3 loop reads CASSPWWNGRTDTQYF. The CDR3 nucleotides read TGCGCCAGCAGCCCATGGTGGAACGGGCGCACAGATACGCAGTATTTT.

As for this clonotype: The final CDR3 position lacks the conserved phenylalanine or tryptophan, pointing to a likely read error. V is TRBV11-3 and J is TRBJ2-2; TRBD2 aligns across 10 bases. CDR3 length: 16 amino acids. After removal of 8 bases from V and 5 bases from J, the junction contained 11 bases not matched to a gene. Germline loops: CDR1 SGHNT, CDR2 YENEEA. The CDR3 nucleotides are TGTGCCAGCGGCTCCCTAGCGGGAGAGTTGACCGGGGAGCTGTTTTAT. It is translated as CASGSLAGELTGELFY.

Points on this clonotype: A much bigger clone sits one base away, suggesting this may be a read error. The chain has TRBV10-3 and TRBJ1-1; 9 positions match TRBD1. Germline lookup yields CDR1 ENHRY and CDR2 SYGVKD. The CDR3 loop spans 15 amino acids. The CDR3 is CAISRGTGWDTEALF. CDR3 nucleotide sequence: TGTGCCATCAGTCGGGGGACAGGGTGGGACACTGAAGCTTTATTT.

This clonotype was observed a single time. One end of the junction is discordant with germline, which a read error may explain. This chain joins TRBV11-2 and TRBJ1-5; 12 bases match TRBD1. This CDR3 comprises 16 residues. From germline, CDR1 is SGHAT and CDR2 FQNNGV. Written as DNA, the CDR3 is TGTGCCAGCGGTTCCGGGACAGGGGGCTCGGGTCAGCACCAGCATTTT. Translated, it gives CASGSGTGGSGQHQHF.

About this clonotype itself: The junction shows a germline mismatch at one end, possibly a read error. This rearrangement joins TRBV29-1 to TRBJ2-1; TRBD2 agrees at 7 bases. CDR3 size: 14 residues. In germline, CDR1 is SQVTM, CDR2 ANQGSEA. The chain's CDR3 is CRVEEGGGWYEQSF. CDR3 bases: TGCAGAGTTGAAGAAGGCGGGGGATGGTATGAGCAGTCCTTC.

Note on this clonotype: A single base separates this from a much larger clone, so it may be a read error. J is TRBJ2-2 and V is TRBV24-1; a weak D match, TRBD2 (5 bases). The CDR3 runs 14 residues. Germline CDR1 is KGHDR and CDR2 is SFDVKD. CDR3 coding DNA: TGTGCCACCAGAGATTCCCGGGGCACCGGGGAGCTGTTTTTT. It is translated as CATRDSRGTGELFF.

Note on this clonotype: The CDR3 end shows no conserved phenylalanine or tryptophan, and so a read error is likely. The V gene is TRBV20-1, the J gene TRBJ1-1; no reliable D call. V was shortened by 8 bases and J by 1 base, with 11 bases between the two germline ends. Germline loops: CDR1 DFQATT, CDR2 SNEGSKA (reference sequence). This CDR3 is built from 12 residues. DNA of the CDR3: TGCAGTCCACAAGGCGAGAACACTGAAGCTTTCCTT. It codes for CSPQGENTEAFL.

The rearrangement uses TRBV20-1 and TRBJ2-7; TRBD1 aligns across 10 bases. V gave up 5 bases and J gave up 5 bases; unmatched junction bases: 6. CDR1 is DFQATT, CDR2 SNEGSKA, per germline (reference sequence). This CDR3 has 13 residues. CDR3 coding DNA: TGCAGTGCTTCCCGGACAGGGGGTGACGAGCAGTACTTC. As protein: CSASRTGGDEQYF.

As concerns this clonotype: One end of the junction does not line up with germline, which may come from a read error. The chain has TRBV10-3 and TRBJ2-5; D call uncertain. CDR1 ENHRY and CDR2 SYGVKD come from the germline V gene. The CDR3 totals 13 residues. CDR3 residues: CAITEVQQGTQYF. The CDR3 DNA is TGTGCCATCACTGAGGTACAGCAAGGGACCCAGTACTTC.

Details on this clonotype: The junction departs from germline at one end; a sequencing error may be responsible. V and J are TRBV12-3 or TRBV12-4 and TRBJ1-2, with unresolved D. This CDR3 spans 13 amino acids. The DNA for the CDR3 is TGTACCAGCAGTTTAGCGCTGTTGGATGACTACACCTTC. It encodes CTSSLALLDDYTF.

This clonotype was observed a few times. A read error may explain this, as a much larger clone is one base away. The V and J genes are TRBV10-3 and TRBJ2-7; D unresolved. The CDR3 has 13 amino acids. Germline V CDR1 and CDR2: ENHRY, SYGVKD. As DNA, the CDR3 is TGTACCATCAGTGATATTCGTAGGGACGAGCAGTACTTC. Its translation is CTISDIRRDEQYF.

In regard to this clonotype: Relative to the germline gene, one junction end is altered; a read error may explain this. V usage is TRBV29-1 and J usage is TRBJ2-1; possibly TRBD1 for D (6 bases). This CDR3 contains 13 residues. Germline lookup yields CDR1 SQVTM and CDR2 ANQGSEA. CDR3 loop: CSASQGIFNEQFF. The DNA for the CDR3 is TGCAGCGCCAGCCAGGGGATCTTCAATGAGCAGTTTTTC.